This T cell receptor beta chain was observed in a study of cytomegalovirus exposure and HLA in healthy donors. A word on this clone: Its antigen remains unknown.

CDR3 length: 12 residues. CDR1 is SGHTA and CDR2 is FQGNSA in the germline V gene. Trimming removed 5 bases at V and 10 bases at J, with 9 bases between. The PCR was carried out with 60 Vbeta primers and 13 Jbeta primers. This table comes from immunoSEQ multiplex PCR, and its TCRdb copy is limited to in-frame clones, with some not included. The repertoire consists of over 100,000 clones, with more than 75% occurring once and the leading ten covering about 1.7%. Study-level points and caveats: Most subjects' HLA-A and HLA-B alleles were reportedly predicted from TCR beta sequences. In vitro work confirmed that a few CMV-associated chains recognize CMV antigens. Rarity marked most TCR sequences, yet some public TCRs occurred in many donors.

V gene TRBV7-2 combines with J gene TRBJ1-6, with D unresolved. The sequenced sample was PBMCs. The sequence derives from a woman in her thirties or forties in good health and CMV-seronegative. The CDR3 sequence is CASSAQRSPLHF. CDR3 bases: TGTGCCAGCAGCGCCCAGCGCTCACCCCTCCACTTT.